The present T cell receptor beta chain was sequenced within a study of blood T cell repertoires in COVID-19. Whole-study context: Samples representing acute and convalescent COVID-19 were sourced from the United States, Italy and Spain. PBMCs, B-cell-depleted T cells, or T cells were the source of the cDNA or gDNA that made up the material.

Original data processing: From reference gene primer amplification, estimates of nucleated cell counts were derived. Profiled with immunoSEQ multiplex PCR; TCRdb holds only in-frame clones, not every one. Clone size and V and J calls were adopted from that table, with D and trimming inferred from the DNA. The table includes some 81,000 clones, about 95% detected once. The CDR3 is 13 residues long. Per germline, CDR1 LNHDA and CDR2 SQIVND (reference sequence). With 8 bases removed from V and 10 bases from J, the gap between germline ends came to 15 bases. The gene calls are TRBV19 and TRBJ1-6; D is unresolved. The specimen sequenced was peripheral blood. This receptor was taken from a human donor with active COVID-19. The donor label of this sample is uncertain. The CDR3 sequence is CASGGEYRSPLHF. The CDR3, as DNA: TGTGCCAGTGGTGGGGAGTATAGATCACCCCTCCACTTT.